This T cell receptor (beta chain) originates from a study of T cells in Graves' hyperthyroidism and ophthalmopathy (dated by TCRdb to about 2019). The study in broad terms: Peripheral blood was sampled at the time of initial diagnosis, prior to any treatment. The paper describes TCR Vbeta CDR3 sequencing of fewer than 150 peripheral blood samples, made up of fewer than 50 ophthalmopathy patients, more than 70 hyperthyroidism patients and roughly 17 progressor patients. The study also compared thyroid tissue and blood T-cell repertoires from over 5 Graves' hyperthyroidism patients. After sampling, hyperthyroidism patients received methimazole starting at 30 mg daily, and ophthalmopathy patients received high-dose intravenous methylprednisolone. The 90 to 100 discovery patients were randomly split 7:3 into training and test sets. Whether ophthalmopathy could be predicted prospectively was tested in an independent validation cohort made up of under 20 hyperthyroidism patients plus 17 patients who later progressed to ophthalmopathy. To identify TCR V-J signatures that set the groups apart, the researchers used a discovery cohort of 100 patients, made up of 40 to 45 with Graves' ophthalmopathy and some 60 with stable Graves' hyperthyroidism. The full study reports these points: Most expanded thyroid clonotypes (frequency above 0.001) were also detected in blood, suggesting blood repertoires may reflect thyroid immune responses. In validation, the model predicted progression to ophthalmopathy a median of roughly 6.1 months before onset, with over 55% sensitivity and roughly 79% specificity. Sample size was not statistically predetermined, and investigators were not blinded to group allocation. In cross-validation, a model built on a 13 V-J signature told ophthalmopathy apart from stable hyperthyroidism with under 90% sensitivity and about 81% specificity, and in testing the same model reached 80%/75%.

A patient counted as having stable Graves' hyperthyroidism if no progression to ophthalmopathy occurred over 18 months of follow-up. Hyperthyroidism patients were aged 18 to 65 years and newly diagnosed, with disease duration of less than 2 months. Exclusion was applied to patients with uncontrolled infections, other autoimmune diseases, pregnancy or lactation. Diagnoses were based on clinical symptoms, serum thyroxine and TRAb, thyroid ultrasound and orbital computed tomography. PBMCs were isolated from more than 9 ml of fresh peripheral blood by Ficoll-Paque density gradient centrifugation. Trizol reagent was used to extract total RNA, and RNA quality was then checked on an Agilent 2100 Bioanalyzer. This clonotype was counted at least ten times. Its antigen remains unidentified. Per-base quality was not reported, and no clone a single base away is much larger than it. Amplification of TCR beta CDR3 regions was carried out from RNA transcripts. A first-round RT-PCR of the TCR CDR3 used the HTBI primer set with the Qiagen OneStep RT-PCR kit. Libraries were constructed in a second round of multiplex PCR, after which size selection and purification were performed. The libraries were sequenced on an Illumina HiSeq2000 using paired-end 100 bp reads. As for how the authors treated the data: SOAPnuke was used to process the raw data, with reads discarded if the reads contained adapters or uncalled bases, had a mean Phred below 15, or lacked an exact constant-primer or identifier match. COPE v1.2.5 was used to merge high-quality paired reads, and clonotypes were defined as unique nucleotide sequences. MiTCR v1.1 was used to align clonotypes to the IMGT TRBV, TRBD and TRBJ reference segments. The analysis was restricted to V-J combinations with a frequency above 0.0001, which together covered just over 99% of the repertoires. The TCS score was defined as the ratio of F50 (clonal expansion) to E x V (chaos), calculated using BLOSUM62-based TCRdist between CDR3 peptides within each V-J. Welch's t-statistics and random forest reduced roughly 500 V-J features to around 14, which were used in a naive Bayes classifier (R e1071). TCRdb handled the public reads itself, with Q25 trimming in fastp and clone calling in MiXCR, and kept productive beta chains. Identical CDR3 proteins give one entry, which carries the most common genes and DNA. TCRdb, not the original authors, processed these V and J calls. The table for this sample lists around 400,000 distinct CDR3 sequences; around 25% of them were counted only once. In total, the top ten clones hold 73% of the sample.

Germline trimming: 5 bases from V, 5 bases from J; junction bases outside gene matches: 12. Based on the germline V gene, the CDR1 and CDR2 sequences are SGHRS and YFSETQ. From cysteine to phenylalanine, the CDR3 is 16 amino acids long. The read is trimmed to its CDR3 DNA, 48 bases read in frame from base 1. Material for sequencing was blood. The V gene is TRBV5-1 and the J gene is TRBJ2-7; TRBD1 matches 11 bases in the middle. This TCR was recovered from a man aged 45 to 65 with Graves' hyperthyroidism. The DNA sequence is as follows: TGCGCCAGCAGGAATCAACCGGGACAGGGGGAGGACGAGCAGTACTTC. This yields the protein CASRNQPGQGEDEQYF.